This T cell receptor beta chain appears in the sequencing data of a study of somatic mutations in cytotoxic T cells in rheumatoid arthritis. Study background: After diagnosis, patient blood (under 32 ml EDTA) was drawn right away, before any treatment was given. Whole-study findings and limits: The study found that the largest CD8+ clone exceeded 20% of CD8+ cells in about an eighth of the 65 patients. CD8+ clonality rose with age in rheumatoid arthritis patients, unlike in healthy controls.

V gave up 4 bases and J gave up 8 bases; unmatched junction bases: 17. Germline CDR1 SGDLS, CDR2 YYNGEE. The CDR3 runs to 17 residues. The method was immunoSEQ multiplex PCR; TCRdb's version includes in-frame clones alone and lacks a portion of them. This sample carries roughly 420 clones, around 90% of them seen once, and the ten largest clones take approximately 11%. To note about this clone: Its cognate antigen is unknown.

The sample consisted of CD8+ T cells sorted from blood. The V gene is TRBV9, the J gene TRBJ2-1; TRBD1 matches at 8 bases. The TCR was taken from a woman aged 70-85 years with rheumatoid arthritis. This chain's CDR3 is CASSIRPGQGNPHEQFF. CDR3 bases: TGTGCCAGCAGCATCCGCCCCGGACAGGGAAACCCCCATGAGCAGTTCTTC.